The clone carrying this TCR beta chain was counted once. The antigen is undetermined. CDR3 length equals 13 residues. Trimming cost V 5 bases and J 0 bases, with 7 bases left between them. CDR1 and CDR2 (germline): SSHAT, FNYEAQ (reference sequence). This specimen belongs to a study of shared clonotypes between healthy human individuals. General study findings and limits: Since donors were few, the genetic and exposure-history diversity represented was limited. Read depth was anticipated to influence clonotype sharing among donors.

Sequencing was performed with immunoSEQ multiplex PCR; in TCRdb, only in-frame clones are kept and a portion is missing. In the table there are tens of thousands of clones, 60% to 65% of which are singletons. This rearrangement joins TRBV7-7 to TRBJ1-1; unclear D gene. The sequence derives from a man aged 25 to 45 in good health. Sequencing was performed on memory CD8+ T cells sorted from blood. This sample's subset: CD45RO+ cells pooled with CCR7-negative TemRA cells. DNA of the CDR3: TGTGCCAGCAGCGTCACATTGAACACTGAAGCTTTCTTT. It codes for CASSVTLNTEAFF.